The 10 T cell receptor beta chains presented below share a single source sample, sequenced in a study of blood T cell repertoires in COVID-19. Repertoires were generated with immunoSEQ multiplex PCR, while TCRdb's copy carries only in-frame clones and drops some. The table lists about 220,000 clones, around 89% of them singletons. The sequenced sample consisted of PBMCs or T cells enriched from blood (not recorded which). The receptors originated from a young woman in a cohort exposed to, infected with or recovered from COVID-19 (not recorded which).

The V call is TRBV19, the J call TRBJ1-3, with D unclear. V shed 4 bases and J shed 3 bases, with 13 bases lying between them. Germline V lookup: CDR1 LNHDA, CDR2 SQIVND (reference sequence). This CDR3 is built from 15 residues. CDR3 protein: CASSKVGVFGNTIYF. The CDR3, as DNA: TGTGCCAGTAGTAAAGTAGGAGTCTTTGGAAACACCATATATTTT.

V and J are TRBV11-3 and TRBJ2-5; 7 nucleotides line up with TRBD2. Germline assignment: CDR1 SGHNT and CDR2 YENEEA. The CDR3 sequence is 18 residues long. The ends lost 2 bases at V and 4 bases at J; junction bases unmatched: 16. CDR3 sequence: CASSLSFGQREWVETQYF. The CDR3 coding sequence is TGTGCCAGCAGCTTAAGTTTCGGCCAGCGGGAATGGGTAGAGACCCAGTACTTC.

This clone has only a few counts. J is TRBJ1-6 and V is TRBV27, with D uncertain. CDR1 and CDR2 from the germline V gene are MNHEY and SMNVEV (reference sequence). The length of the CDR3 is 15 residues. V was shortened by 2 bases and J by 8 bases, with 13 bases between the two germline ends. The CDR3 bases are TGTGCCAGCAGTTTAGGGCAGTTAGATTATTCACCCCTCCACTTT. This encodes CASSLGQLDYSPLHF.

The CDR3 is CATMRDRYFHLQYF. The CDR3 DNA reads TGCGCCACCATGCGGGACAGATACTTTCATCTGCAGTATTTT. The chain is built from TRBV10-2 and TRBJ2-3; D is perhaps TRBD1 (7 bases). The CDR3 has 14 residues. From germline, CDR1 is WSHSY and CDR2 SAAADI. With 10 bases removed from V and 11 bases from J, the gap between germline ends came to 25 bases.

This chain links TRBV12-3 or TRBV12-4 with TRBJ1-2, with D unresolved. The CDR3 is 12 residues long. Trimming took off 7 bases at V and 2 bases at J, with 8 bases between the two ends. The CDR3 DNA sequence: TGTGCCAGCACCCCCCAGAACTATGGCTACACCTTC. This translates into CASTPQNYGYTF.

The chain links TRBV2 to TRBJ2-5, with D possibly TRBD2 on 7 matching bases. With 11 bases removed from V and 5 bases from J, the gap between germline ends came to 18 bases. Looked up from germline, CDR1 is SNHLY and CDR2 is FYNNEI. CDR3 length: 13 residues. The CDR3 is CAAQGRVGETQYF. The CDR3 DNA is TGTGCCGCCCAGGGGAGGGTGGGCGAGACCCAGTACTTC.

The chain couples TRBV5-6 to TRBJ2-2; tentative D call: TRBD2 (6 bases). The germline CDR1 and CDR2 sequences are SGHDT and YYEEEE. With 4 bases removed from V and 5 bases from J, the gap between germline ends came to 18 bases. The CDR3 runs to 16 residues. The CDR3 spells CASSPGGGSVTGELFF. Here the CDR3 DNA reads TGTGCCAGCAGCCCCGGCGGAGGGAGCGTTACCGGGGAGCTGTTTTTT. The full variable domain, rest sourced from reference TRBV5-6 and TRBJ2-2, is DAGVTQSPTHLIKTRGQQVTLRCSPKSGHDTVSWYQQALGQGPQFIFQYYEEEERQRGNFPDRFSGHQFPNYSSELNVNALLLGDSALYLCASSPGGGSVTGELFFGEGSRLTVL.

The gene calls are TRBV6-5 and TRBJ2-1; unclear D gene. V was clipped by 6 bases and J by 9 bases, with 12 bases between them. Germline CDR1 reads MNHEY; CDR2 reads SVGAGI. The CDR3 loop spans 12 amino acids. The CDR3 coding sequence is TGTGCCAGCAGCAGGATCGCGAGTGAGCAGTTCTTC. It encodes CASSRIASEQFF.

The chain joins TRBV28 to TRBJ1-4; weak D call: TRBD1 (5 bases). There are 12 residues in the CDR3. V lost 1 base and J lost 15, with 12 bases in between. Germline values: CDR1 MDHEN, CDR2 SYDVKM. CDR3 loop: CASSLSALGVFF. The CDR3 DNA reads as TGTGCCAGCAGTTTATCGGCCCTAGGGGTGTTTTTT.

The rearrangement uses TRBV27 and TRBJ2-7, with 7 bases fitting TRBD1. J lost 5 bases, V lost 6 bases, and 10 bases had no gene match. The CDR3 contains 14 residues. The germline V gene encodes CDR1 MNHEY and CDR2 SMNVEV (reference sequence). The CDR3 is CASRLQGIWDEQYF. In nucleotides, the CDR3 is TGTGCCAGCAGGCTACAGGGGATCTGGGACGAGCAGTACTTC.